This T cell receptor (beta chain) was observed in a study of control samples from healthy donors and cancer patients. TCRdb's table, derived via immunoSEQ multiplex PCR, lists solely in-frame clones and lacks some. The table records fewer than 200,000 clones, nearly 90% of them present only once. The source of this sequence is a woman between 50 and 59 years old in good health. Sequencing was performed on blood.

CDR3 sequence: CAISESRGFQPQHF. The CDR3 DNA reads as TGTGCCATCAGTGAGTCTAGGGGATTTCAGCCCCAGCATTTT. V is TRBV10-3 and J is TRBJ1-5; a weak D match, TRBD1 (5 bases). The germline V gene has CDR1 ENHRY and CDR2 SYGVKD. Trimming shortened V by 0 bases and J by 6 bases, and 9 bases separated the two germline ends. The CDR3 extends over 14 amino acids.